The table lists the clone carrying this T cell receptor (beta chain) with many counts. The data were obtained in a study of early T cells in non-severe SARS-CoV-2 infection. Germline V gene data show CDR1 as LNHDA and CDR2 as SQIVND (reference sequence). V was shortened by 6 bases and J by 6 bases, with 15 bases between the two germline ends. The CDR3 loop spans 13 amino acids. Each CDR3 protein gets one entry after TCRdb re-called the 5' RACE reads with MiXCR. The repertoire holds 74,000 or so distinct CDR3 sequences, roughly 11% seen once, with 3.8% in the top ten. This sequence was found in an adult who was a healthcare worker with PCR-confirmed SARS-CoV-2 infection or an uninfected control (not recorded which). The V call is TRBV19, the J call TRBJ2-7; D not certain. Sequencing was done on a sample of whole blood. The CDR3 sequence is CASSHPAGAEQYF. The CDR3 coding sequence is TGTGCCAGTAGCCACCCGGCAGGTGCCGAGCAGTACTTC.